Listed below are T cell receptor beta chains from one sample, sequenced in a study of shared clonotypes between healthy human individuals. Profiling relied on immunoSEQ multiplex PCR, and the TCRdb table lists in-frame clones only, not all of them. The sample gives more than 2 million clones, approximately 94% of which show up once; 0.1% to 0.15% is in the top ten. The sample consisted of naive CD4+ T cells sorted from blood. These receptors all come from a man between 18 and 35 years old in good health. CDR3s leave out the opening cysteine and the closing phenylalanine or tryptophan. Fields, in order: CDR3 length, D gene, J gene, V gene, CDR3 protein. A D gene is named only where the DNA matches it firmly.

CDR3 length: 13; D gene: TRBD2; J gene: TRBJ2-3; V gene: TRBV2; CDR3 protein: ASHRLAGSTDTQY
CDR3 length: 10; D gene: -; J gene: TRBJ2-3; V gene: TRBV29-1; CDR3 protein: SVVTGGDTQY
CDR3 length: 11; D gene: -; J gene: TRBJ2-1; V gene: TRBV19; CDR3 protein: ASSFPGGHEQF
CDR3 length: 13; D gene: -; J gene: TRBJ2-3; V gene: TRBV30; CDR3 protein: AWSGRVNKADTQY
CDR3 length: 16; D gene: TRBD1; J gene: TRBJ1-2; V gene: TRBV11-2; CDR3 protein: ASSTLRGGMTSNYGYT
CDR3 length: 12; D gene: -; J gene: TRBJ2-2; V gene: TRBV7-7; CDR3 protein: ASSLEENTGELF
CDR3 length: 13; D gene: TRBD1; J gene: TRBJ1-4; V gene: TRBV9; CDR3 protein: ASSASTGLNEKLF
CDR3 length: 11; D gene: -; J gene: TRBJ2-6; V gene: TRBV2; CDR3 protein: ASRSSGANVLT
CDR3 length: 15; D gene: TRBD2; J gene: TRBJ2-1; V gene: TRBV7-2; CDR3 protein: ASSLGLAGAGGNEQF
CDR3 length: 12; D gene: TRBD1; J gene: TRBJ1-5; V gene: TRBV28; CDR3 protein: ASSLERGRQPQH
CDR3 length: 16; D gene: TRBD2; J gene: TRBJ2-7; V gene: TRBV10-2; CDR3 protein: ASRGTGTSGSPGYEQY
CDR3 length: 11; D gene: -; J gene: TRBJ2-1; V gene: TRBV7-2; CDR3 protein: ASSLGATNEQF